The sequence of this T cell receptor beta chain was determined in a study of regulatory T cells in long-lasting Graves disease. Specified time point: newly diagnosed GD, antithyroid drugs for less than 3 months. After RNA was extracted from PBMCs, the TCR library was made from it. Graves' disease diagnosis was established per American Thyroid Association guidelines. The table lists this clonotype with a few counts. Sequencing libraries for TCR beta were prepared with iRepertoire HTBI primers and Arm-PCR of CDR3 regions. TCRdb used MiXCR to reprocess the multiplex PCR reads, holding one entry per CDR3 protein. The sample comprises roughly 430,000 distinct CDR3 sequences, about 16% of which are singletons, and 9.5% to 12% rests with the top ten. The CDR3 runs 17 residues. CDR1 is LNHDA and CDR2 is SQIVND in the germline V gene (reference sequence). V was clipped by 5 bases and J by 0 bases, with 19 bases between them.

These data were also filed under a second study, of T cells in Graves' hyperthyroidism and ophthalmopathy. That report notes: Most clonotypes expanded in the thyroid (above 0.001) were also present in blood. Stable hyperthyroidism and ophthalmopathy were separated using 13 V-J signatures.

The rearrangement links TRBV19 to TRBJ1-1; tentative D call: TRBD1 (6 bases). The TCR comes from a woman aged 30 to 39 with Graves disease. The sample was peripheral blood mononuclear cells (PBMCs), taken at new diagnosis, from a patient treated with antithyroid drugs. The CDR3 spells CASSPIRDTHMNTEAFF. Here the CDR3 DNA reads TGTGCCAGTAGTCCGATTCGGGACACCCATATGAACACTGAAGCTTTCTTT. Drawing the rest from reference TRBV19 and TRBJ1-1, the complete variable domain is DGGITQSPKYLFRKEGQNVTLSCEQNLNHDAMYWYRQDPGQGLRLIYYSQIVNDFQKGDIAEGYSVSREKKESFPLTVTSAQKNPTAFYLCASSPIRDTHMNTEAFFGQGTRLTVV.